The T cell receptor beta chain described here comes from a study of cytomegalovirus exposure and HLA in healthy donors. Whole-study findings and limits: Presence/absence analyses supposed approximately even sequencing depth among donors. Cytomegalovirus-associated status was assigned to 164 TCR beta chains. Across HLA loci, a later analysis found differing TCR association rates, with DRB1 most and HLA-C fewest.

This cohort consisted of healthy bone marrow donors. With respect to this clone: Its antigen is not identified.

The V segment lost 3 bases and the J segment 10 bases; nucleotides outside the gene matches: 4. There are 13 residues in the CDR3. Germline V gene lookup returns CDR1 LNHDA and CDR2 SQIVND (reference sequence). Primers included in the PCR were 60 Vbeta and 13 Jbeta primers. Here immunoSEQ multiplex PCR was the method, and the copy in TCRdb shows in-frame clones only, minus some. The table shows about 190,000 clones, with over 70% occurring only once. The gene calls are TRBV19 and TRBJ1-1; 11 bases fit TRBD1. The origin of this receptor is a woman aged 25-40 years in good health and CMV-seropositive. Source material: PBMCs. CDR3 protein: CASSMTGTGGAFF. In DNA form, the CDR3 reads TGTGCCAGTAGTATGACCGGGACAGGGGGAGCTTTCTTT. The full variable domain, completed using reference TRBV19 and TRBJ1-1, is DGGITQSPKYLFRKEGQNVTLSCEQNLNHDAMYWYRQDPGQGLRLIYYSQIVNDFQKGDIAEGYSVSREKKESFPLTVTSAQKNPTAFYLCASSMTGTGGAFFGQGTRLTVV.